What follows are 23 T cell receptor beta chains derived from one specimen sequenced in a study of T-cell reconstitution after alpha-beta-depleted transplantation in children. Preparation of the TCRbeta library involved a method that used unique molecular identifiers. TCRdb ran MiXCR on the PCR reads and lists one entry per CDR3 protein. The table lists nearly 550,000 distinct CDR3 sequences, about a sixth of them singletons. The source was PBMCs from the stem cell graft donor, collected from the stem cell graft. Receptors originate from a human donor who donated a stem cell graft to a child with acute lymphoblastic leukemia.

This clonotype showed up just a few times. This chain connects TRBV4-2 to TRBJ2-7; the match to TRBD2 covers 12 bases. V shed 7 bases, J shed 3 bases, and the junction held 4 bases outside the gene matches. CDR1 and CDR2 from the germline V gene are LGHNA and YNFKEQ. The CDR3 is made up of 14 amino acids. As DNA, the CDR3 is TGTGCCAGCACCCCTAGCGGGAGGGTCTACGAGCAGTACTTC. Its protein is CASTPSGRVYEQYF.

The sample holds a few counts of this clonotype. The rearrangement links TRBV5-1 to TRBJ2-5; D unclear. Germline loops: CDR1 SGHRS, CDR2 YFSETQ. This CDR3 region has 15 residues. Trimming stripped 0 bases from V and 3 bases from J, with 12 bases between. The CDR3 nucleotides are TGCGCCAGCAGCTTGGCTATTAGGGTGGAAGAGACCCAGTACTTC. It codes for CASSLAIRVEETQYF.

This clonotype was observed a handful of times. The chain links TRBV29-1 to TRBJ1-1, with unresolved D. Trimming shortened V by 4 bases and J by 0 bases, and 6 bases separated the two germline ends. The CDR3 contains 12 residues. Germline loops: CDR1 SQVTM, CDR2 ANQGSEA. The CDR3 loop reads CSVVAVNTEAFF. For the CDR3, the DNA is TGCAGCGTTGTGGCAGTGAACACTGAAGCTTTCTTT.

V usage is TRBV4-1 and J usage is TRBJ2-1; D is undetermined. This CDR3 spans 13 amino acids. From germline, CDR1 is MGHRA and CDR2 YSYEKL. Trimming pared 3 bases from V and 10 bases from J, leaving 13 bases between. The CDR3 nucleotides are TGCGCCAGCAGCCAGGCTGACGACCCCGAGCAGTTCTTC. This translates into CASSQADDPEQFF.

This clonotype was counted many times. The chain couples TRBV29-1 to TRBJ2-3, with D possibly TRBD2 on 5 matching bases. The CDR3 runs to 14 residues. The V end was cut by 0 bases, the J end by 3 bases, with 10 bases between. Germline V CDR1 and CDR2: SQVTM, ANQGSEA. In DNA form, the CDR3 reads TGCAGCGTTGAAGACCTCCGGAGGACAGATACGCAGTATTTT. Translated: CSVEDLRRTDTQYF.

The rearrangement uses TRBV5-1 and TRBJ2-5, with D perhaps matching TRBD1 or TRBD2 (5 bases each). The CDR3 contains 14 residues. Germline assignment: CDR1 SGHRS and CDR2 YFSETQ. The V end lost 7 bases, the J end lost 3 bases, and 16 bases lay between the germline ends. The CDR3 bases are TGCGCCAGCCTACCCCCGGGGACCAAAGAGACCCAGTACTTC. Its protein product is CASLPPGTKETQYF. The full variable domain, its missing parts supplied by reference TRBV5-1 and TRBJ2-5, is KAGVTQTPRYLIKTRGQQVTLSCSPISGHRSVSWYQQTPGQGLQFLFEYFSETQRNKGNFPGRFSGRQFSNSRSEMNVSTLELGDSALYLCASLPPGTKETQYFGPGTRLLVL.

This clonotype showed up many times. The V call is TRBV5-5, the J call TRBJ2-7; D is uncertain. The CDR3 is made up of 10 amino acids. CDR1 and CDR2 (germline): SGHKS, YYEKEE (reference sequence). V shed 1 base and J shed 5 bases, with 1 base lying between them. The CDR3 nucleotides are TGTGCCAGCAGCTTGAACGAGCAGTACTTC. Amino acid sequence: CASSLNEQYF.

This clonotype was seen many times. V and J are TRBV28 and TRBJ1-5; no clear D. V was trimmed by 2 bases and J by 4 bases, leaving 9 bases between them. This CDR3 is 14 amino acids long. Germline CDR1 and CDR2: MDHEN and SYDVKM. CDR3: CASSLGEENQPQHF. In nucleotides, the CDR3 is TGTGCCAGCAGTTTAGGAGAGGAGAATCAGCCCCAGCATTTT.

In regard to this clonotype: The junction departs from germline at one end; a sequencing error may be responsible. This chain links TRBV12-3 or TRBV12-4 with TRBJ1-4, with no clear D. This CDR3 has 12 residues. CDR3 bases: TGTGCCAGCAGTACCCCAAGTTCGCCACTTTATTTT. As protein: CASSTPSSPLYF.

The chain is built from TRBV11-2 and TRBJ2-3; a weak D match, TRBD2 (5 bases). The CDR3 is 15 amino acids. V lost 5 bases and J 2 bases, leaving 14 bases between the germline ends. CDR1 is SGHAT and CDR2 is FQNNGV in the germline V gene. Here the CDR3 reads CASSPSGSNTDTQYF. The CDR3 DNA reads TGTGCCAGCAGCCCAAGCGGATCCAACACAGATACGCAGTATTTT.

For this clonotype: One base away lies a much larger clone, so this may be a sequencing read error. The V gene is TRBV9, the J gene TRBJ2-7; a weak D match, TRBD1 (5 bases). The CDR3 extends over 13 amino acids. In germline, CDR1 is SGDLS, CDR2 YYNGEE. The CDR3 DNA reads as TGTGCCAACAGCGTGTTTGACAGCTACGAGCAGTACTTC. Its protein product is CANSVFDSYEQYF.

The rearrangement joins TRBV11-1 to TRBJ2-1, with D perhaps assigned TRBD1 or TRBD2 (5 bases each). The CDR3 loop spans 17 amino acids. The germline V gene encodes CDR1 SGHAT and CDR2 FQDESV (reference sequence). V lost 2 bases to trimming and J lost 6 bases, with 20 bases between them. CDR3 loop: CASSLKARDAKGNEQFF. The CDR3 nucleotides are TGTGCCAGCAGCTTAAAAGCCCGGGACGCCAAGGGCAATGAGCAGTTCTTC.

This clonotype has only a few counts. This chain uses TRBV27 with TRBJ1-5; D might be TRBD1 (6 bases). Looked up from germline, CDR1 is MNHEY and CDR2 is SMNVEV (reference sequence). V was shortened by 8 bases and J by 2 bases, with 16 bases between the two germline ends. This CDR3 contains 15 residues. This CDR3 reads CASGRQALGNQPQHF. In nucleotides, the CDR3 is TGTGCCAGCGGAAGACAGGCTTTGGGCAATCAGCCCCAGCATTTT.

The chain links TRBV5-1 to TRBJ2-1, with 10 nucleotides matching TRBD1. Trimming at V came to 3 bases and at J to 7 bases, leaving 4 bases not matched to a gene. The length of the CDR3 is 14 residues. CDR1 is SGHRS, CDR2 YFSETQ, per germline. The CDR3 protein is CASSSPGQGNEQFF. Here the CDR3 DNA reads TGCGCCAGCAGCTCTCCGGGACAGGGGAATGAGCAGTTCTTC.

V is TRBV9 and J is TRBJ1-2; a weak D match, TRBD1 (6 bases). V lost 4 bases, J lost 4 bases, and 17 bases lay in between. The germline gives CDR1 SGDLS, CDR2 YYNGEE. CDR3 length: 15 residues. DNA for the CDR3: TGTGCCAGCAGCCTCAGCGGGGGGCGCATCTATGGCTACACCTTC. It is translated as CASSLSGGRIYGYTF.

This clonotype was seen a handful of times. This chain joins TRBV7-9 and TRBJ1-4; unclear D gene. Trimming stripped 1 base from V and 6 bases from J, with 0 bases between. CDR1 is SEHNR and CDR2 is FQNEAQ in the germline V gene (reference sequence). The CDR3 sequence is 11 residues long. CDR3 sequence: CASSLDEKLFF. The CDR3 DNA is TGTGCCAGCAGCTTAGATGAAAAACTGTTTTTT.

This clonotype was seen only a few times. The chain recombines TRBV29-1 with TRBJ2-7; 11 bases are a match to TRBD1. Germline V gene lookup returns CDR1 SQVTM and CDR2 ANQGSEA. After removal of 2 bases from V and 3 bases from J, the junction contained 9 bases not matched to a gene. The CDR3 is made up of 16 amino acids. For the CDR3, the DNA is TGCAGCGTTGAAATAGGGAGGACAGGGGGCATCTACGAGCAGTACTTC. Translation gives CSVEIGRTGGIYEQYF.

The chain employs TRBV20-1 and TRBJ1-5; D might be TRBD1 (6 bases). This CDR3 is built from 13 residues. V lost 3 bases, J lost 0 bases, and 6 bases lay in between. Germline V lookup: CDR1 DFQATT, CDR2 SNEGSKA (reference sequence). The CDR3 nucleotides are TGCAGTGCTAGGGGACATAGCAATCAGCCCCAGCATTTT. Encoded protein: CSARGHSNQPQHF.

This clonotype was picked up a small number of times. V usage is TRBV5-1 and J usage is TRBJ2-6; no clear D. The length of the CDR3 is 17 residues. Per germline, CDR1 SGHRS and CDR2 YFSETQ. Trimming took 1 base from V and 2 from J, leaving 13 bases between them. For the CDR3, the DNA is TGCGCCAGCAGCTTGCCCGCTAGTGATGCTGGGGCCAACGTCCTGACTTTC. It codes for CASSLPASDAGANVLTF.

This clonotype was counted a few times. The gene calls are TRBV7-9 and TRBJ2-1; possible D gene TRBD2, 6 bases. Germline CDR1 SEHNR, CDR2 FQNEAQ (reference sequence). The CDR3 totals 13 residues. V lost 7 bases and J lost 7, with 14 bases in between. The CDR3 sequence is CASTLGGMNEQFF. For the CDR3, the DNA is TGTGCCAGCACACTAGGAGGGATGAATGAGCAGTTCTTC.

A few counts support this clonotype. The chain uses TRBV5-1 and TRBJ1-2, with 8 bases identical to TRBD1. Germline CDR1 and CDR2: SGHRS and YFSETQ. V shed 4 bases and J 4 bases; nucleotides not matched to a gene: 6. This CDR3 contains 14 residues. CDR3 bases: TGCGCCAGCAGCAAAGACAGGGGTGTCTATGGCTACACCTTC. This encodes CASSKDRGVYGYTF.

This chain uses TRBV12-3 or TRBV12-4 with TRBJ2-1; D might be TRBD2 (5 bases). V shed 3 bases and J shed 9 bases, with 12 bases lying between them. The CDR3 is made up of 13 amino acids. CDR3 region: CASSLAGHPEQFF. The DNA for the CDR3 is TGTGCCAGCAGTTTGGCGGGCCATCCTGAGCAGTTCTTC.

This chain connects TRBV5-6 to TRBJ1-3; D is unclear. Looked up from germline, CDR1 is SGHDT and CDR2 is YYEEEE. With 1 base removed from V and 2 bases from J, the gap between germline ends came to 10 bases. The CDR3 covers 15 residues. This CDR3 is CASSLSLVTGNTIYF. For the CDR3, the DNA is TGTGCCAGCAGCTTGTCGTTAGTTACTGGAAACACCATATATTTT.